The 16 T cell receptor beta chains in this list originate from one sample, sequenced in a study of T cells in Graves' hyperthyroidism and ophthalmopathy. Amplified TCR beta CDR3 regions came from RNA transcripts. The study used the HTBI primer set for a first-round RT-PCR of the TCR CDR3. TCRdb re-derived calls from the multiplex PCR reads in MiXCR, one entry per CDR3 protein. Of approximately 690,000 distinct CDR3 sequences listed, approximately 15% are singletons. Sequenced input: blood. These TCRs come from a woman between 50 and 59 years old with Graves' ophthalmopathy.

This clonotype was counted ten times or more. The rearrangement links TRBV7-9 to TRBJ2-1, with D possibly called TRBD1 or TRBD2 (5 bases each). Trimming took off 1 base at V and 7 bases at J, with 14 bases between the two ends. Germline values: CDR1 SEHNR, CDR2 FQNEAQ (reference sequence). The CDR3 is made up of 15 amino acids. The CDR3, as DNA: TGTGCCAGCAGCTTAGGTCACCAGAGGGGTAATGAGCAGTTCTTC. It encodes CASSLGHQRGNEQFF.

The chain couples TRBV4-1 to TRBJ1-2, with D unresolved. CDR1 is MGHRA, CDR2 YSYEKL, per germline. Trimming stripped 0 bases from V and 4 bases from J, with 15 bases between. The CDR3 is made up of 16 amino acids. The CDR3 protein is CASSQDRLLRAYGYTF. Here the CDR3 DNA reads TGCGCCAGCAGCCAAGATCGACTGCTAAGGGCCTATGGCTACACCTTC.

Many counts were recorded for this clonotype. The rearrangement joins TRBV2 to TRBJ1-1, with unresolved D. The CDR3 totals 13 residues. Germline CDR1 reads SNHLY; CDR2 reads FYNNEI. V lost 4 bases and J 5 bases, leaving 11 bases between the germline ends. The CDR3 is CASSAEVETEAFF. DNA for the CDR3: TGTGCCAGCAGTGCCGAGGTAGAGACTGAAGCTTTCTTT.

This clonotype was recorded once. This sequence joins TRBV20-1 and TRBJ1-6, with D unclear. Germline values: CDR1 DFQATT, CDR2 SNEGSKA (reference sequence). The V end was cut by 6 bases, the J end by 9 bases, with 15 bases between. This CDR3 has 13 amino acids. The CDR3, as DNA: TGCAGTGCGCTTAGAGATCAGGCTTCACCCCTCCACTTT. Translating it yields CSALRDQASPLHF.

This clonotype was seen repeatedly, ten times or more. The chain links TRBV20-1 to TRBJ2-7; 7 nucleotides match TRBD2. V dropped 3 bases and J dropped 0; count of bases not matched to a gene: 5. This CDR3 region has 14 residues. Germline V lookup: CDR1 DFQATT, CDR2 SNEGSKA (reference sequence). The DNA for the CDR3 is TGCAGTGCTAGGGGCGGGAGTTACTCCTACGAGCAGTACTTC. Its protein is CSARGGSYSYEQYF.

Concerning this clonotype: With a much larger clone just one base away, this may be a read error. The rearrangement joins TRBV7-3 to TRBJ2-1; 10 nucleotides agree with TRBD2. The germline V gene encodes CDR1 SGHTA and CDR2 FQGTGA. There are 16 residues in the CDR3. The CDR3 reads CASNLVPSGSHNEQFF. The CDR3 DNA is TGTGCCAGCAACTTAGTCCCTAGCGGGAGTCACAATGAGCAGTTCTTC.

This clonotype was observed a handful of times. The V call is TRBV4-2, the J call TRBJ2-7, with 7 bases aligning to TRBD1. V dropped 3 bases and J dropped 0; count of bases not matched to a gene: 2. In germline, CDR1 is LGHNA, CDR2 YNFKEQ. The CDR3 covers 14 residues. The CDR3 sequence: CASSQRDSSYEQYF. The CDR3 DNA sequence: TGTGCCAGCAGCCAGAGGGACAGCTCCTACGAGCAGTACTTC.

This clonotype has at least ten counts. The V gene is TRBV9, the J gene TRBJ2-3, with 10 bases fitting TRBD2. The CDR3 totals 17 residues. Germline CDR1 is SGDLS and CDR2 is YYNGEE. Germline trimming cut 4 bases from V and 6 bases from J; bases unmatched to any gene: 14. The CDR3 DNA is TGTGCCAGCAGCCCACAACCGCTAGCGGGAGAGCGTGATACGCAGTATTTT. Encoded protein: CASSPQPLAGERDTQYF. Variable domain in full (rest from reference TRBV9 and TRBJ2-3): DSGVTQTPKHLITATGQRVTLRCSPRSGDLSVYWYQQSLDQGLQFLIQYYNGEERAKGNILERFSAQQFPDLHSELNLSSLELGDSALYFCASSPQPLAGERDTQYFGPGTRLTVL.

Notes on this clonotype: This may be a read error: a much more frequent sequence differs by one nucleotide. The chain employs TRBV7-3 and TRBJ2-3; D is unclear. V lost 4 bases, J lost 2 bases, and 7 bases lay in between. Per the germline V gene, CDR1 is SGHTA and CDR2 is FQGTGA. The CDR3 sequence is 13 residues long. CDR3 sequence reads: CASSSEDTDTQYF. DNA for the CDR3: TGTGCCAGCAGCTCAGAAGACACAGATACGCAGTATTTT.

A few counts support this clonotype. The CDR3: CASRRTEGYNEQFF. The DNA of the CDR3 is TGTGCCAGCAGACGGACAGAGGGTTACAATGAGCAGTTCTTC. The chain combines TRBV27 with TRBJ2-1; tentative D call: TRBD1 (6 bases). Germline V lookup: CDR1 MNHEY, CDR2 SMNVEV (reference sequence). The CDR3 has 14 amino acids. V was shortened by 6 bases and J by 4 bases, with 13 bases between the two germline ends.

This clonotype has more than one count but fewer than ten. The DNA for the CDR3 is TGTGCCAGCAGCTCCCATACGGGACTAGCCGGCACAGATACGCAGTATTTT. Its translation is CASSSHTGLAGTDTQYF. The chain combines TRBV7-2 with TRBJ2-3; the match to TRBD2 covers 9 bases. After removal of 4 bases from V and 1 base from J, the junction contained 9 bases not matched to a gene. The germline V gene has CDR1 SGHTA and CDR2 FQGNSA. The CDR3 has 17 amino acids.

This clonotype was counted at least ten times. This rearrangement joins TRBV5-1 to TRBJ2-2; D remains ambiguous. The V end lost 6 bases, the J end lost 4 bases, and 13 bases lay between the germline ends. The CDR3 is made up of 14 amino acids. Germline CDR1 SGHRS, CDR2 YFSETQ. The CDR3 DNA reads TGCGCCAGCACCCAACTCGACGCCACCGGGGAGCTGTTTTTT. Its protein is CASTQLDATGELFF.

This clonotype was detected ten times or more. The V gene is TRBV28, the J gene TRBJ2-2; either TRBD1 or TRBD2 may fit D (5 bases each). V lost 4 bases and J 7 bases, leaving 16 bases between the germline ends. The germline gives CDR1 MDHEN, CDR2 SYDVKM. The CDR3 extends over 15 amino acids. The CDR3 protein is CASSSPRGTFGELFF. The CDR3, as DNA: TGTGCCAGCAGTTCCCCCCGGGGCACCTTCGGGGAGCTGTTTTTT.

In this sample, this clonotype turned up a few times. The chain's CDR3 is CASRDVTYEQYF. The CDR3 nucleotides read TGTGCCAGCAGGGACGTAACTTACGAGCAGTACTTC. The chain couples TRBV6-1 to TRBJ2-7, with D hard to call. V shed 6 bases and J shed 4 bases, with 10 bases lying between them. Germline CDR1 reads MNHNS; CDR2 reads SASEGT. There are 12 residues in the CDR3.

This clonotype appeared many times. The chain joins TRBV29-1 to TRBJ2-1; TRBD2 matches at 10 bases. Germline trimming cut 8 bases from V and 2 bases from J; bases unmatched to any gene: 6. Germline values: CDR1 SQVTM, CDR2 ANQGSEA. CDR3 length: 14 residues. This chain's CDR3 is CSTLGLAAYNEQFF. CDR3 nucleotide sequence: TGCAGCACCCTCGGACTAGCGGCCTACAATGAGCAGTTCTTC.

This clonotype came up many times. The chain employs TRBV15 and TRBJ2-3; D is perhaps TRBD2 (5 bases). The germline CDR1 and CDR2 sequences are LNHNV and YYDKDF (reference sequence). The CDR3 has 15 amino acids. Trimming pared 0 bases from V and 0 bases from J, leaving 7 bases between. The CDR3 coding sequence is TGTGCCACCAGCAGAGATACTAGGAGCACAGATACGCAGTATTTT. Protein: CATSRDTRSTDTQYF.